The 21 T cell receptor beta chains presented below share a single source sample, sequenced in a study of cytomegalovirus exposure and HLA in healthy donors. The PCR employed 60 Vbeta primers together with 13 Jbeta primers. TCRdb's copy holds only in-frame clones and misses some; the assay was immunoSEQ multiplex PCR. Among 130,000 to 150,000 clones listed, nearly 80% were seen once. Sequencing was performed on PBMCs. These receptor sequences come from a middle-aged man in good health and CMV-seropositive.

The rearrangement uses TRBV5-6 and TRBJ2-5; 8 positions agree with TRBD2. The junction had 16 bases not matched to a gene; V was cut back by 4 bases and J by 5 bases. The CDR3 runs 17 residues. CDR1 and CDR2 (germline): SGHDT, YYEEEE. CDR3 protein: CASSHTGRLAYVETQYF. The CDR3 nucleotides are TGTGCCAGCAGCCACACGGGAAGACTAGCGTATGTGGAGACCCAGTACTTC.

This chain links TRBV10-3 with TRBJ1-2; no reliable D call. The germline V gene has CDR1 ENHRY and CDR2 SYGVKD. There are 13 residues in the CDR3. The V end was cut by 7 bases, the J end by 2 bases, with 11 bases between. In nucleotides, the CDR3 is TGTGCCATCAAGGCGGAACCAAACTATGGCTACACCTTC. Protein sequence: CAIKAEPNYGYTF.

The J gene is TRBJ2-7, the V gene TRBV6-5; 9 positions agree with TRBD1. The length of the CDR3 is 15 residues. Per germline, CDR1 MNHEY and CDR2 SVGAGI. V lost 2 bases and J lost 5; bases outside the gene matches: 7. CDR3 sequence: CASSYPGQGRDEQYF. The CDR3 DNA is TGTGCCAGCAGTTACCCGGGACAGGGTCGGGACGAGCAGTACTTC.

This clone was counted a single time. V is TRBV19 and J is TRBJ1-5; D possibly corresponds to TRBD1 (5 bases). The CDR3 extends over 13 amino acids. With 6 bases removed from V and 7 bases from J, the gap between germline ends came to 13 bases. Germline lookup yields CDR1 LNHDA and CDR2 SQIVND (reference sequence). CDR3 amino acids: CASRDGGRQPQHF. The DNA of the CDR3 is TGTGCCAGTAGAGACGGGGGGAGGCAGCCCCAGCATTTT.

The count of this clone is one. This sequence joins TRBV4-1 and TRBJ2-5; 11 bases map to TRBD1. Germline CDR1 MGHRA, CDR2 YSYEKL. The CDR3 is 16 residues long. V was clipped by 5 bases and J by 5 bases; unmatched bases: 10. CDR3 in amino acids: CASSAGQGARGETQYF. CDR3 DNA: TGCGCCAGCAGCGCCGGACAGGGGGCGCGTGGGGAGACCCAGTACTTC.

The chain links TRBV7-6 to TRBJ2-5; TRBD2 might be the D (6 bases). V gave up 1 base and J gave up 5 bases, with 17 bases separating them. From germline, CDR1 is SGHVS and CDR2 FNYEAQ. The CDR3 is 16 amino acids. CDR3 bases: TGTGCCAGCAGCTTAGGCCAACTAGCCCCAAGGGAGACCCAGTACTTC. It codes for CASSLGQLAPRETQYF.

This sequence joins TRBV18 and TRBJ2-1; D uncertain. Per the germline V gene, CDR1 is KGHSH and CDR2 is LQKENI. Trimming took off 2 bases at V and 5 bases at J, with 10 bases between the two ends. The CDR3 is 14 amino acids. CDR3 protein: CASSPARSNNEQFF. As DNA, the CDR3 is TGTGCCAGCTCACCAGCTAGAAGTAACAATGAGCAGTTCTTC.

V is TRBV4-3 and J is TRBJ2-3; 8 bases agree with TRBD2. This CDR3 has 17 residues. CDR1 is LGHNA and CDR2 is YSLEER in the germline V gene. J lost 0 bases, V lost 4 bases, and 9 bases had no gene match. The CDR3 reads CASSPRGGLASTDTQYF. The CDR3 DNA reads TGCGCCAGCAGCCCTCGGGGCGGACTAGCAAGCACAGATACGCAGTATTTT.

The table lists this clone with a few counts. The chain recombines TRBV7-9 with TRBJ1-4, with 8 positions matching TRBD1. The CDR3 is made up of 14 amino acids. V lost 4 bases, J lost 8 bases, and 6 bases stayed unmatched. Germline V gives CDR1 SEHNR, CDR2 FQNEAQ (reference sequence). The CDR3 nucleotides read TGTGCCAGCAGCTCGGACAGGGTTCGAGAAAAACTGTTTTTT. Encoded protein: CASSSDRVREKLFF.

This chain uses TRBV27 with TRBJ2-3; D is unclear. V was shortened by 4 bases and J by 2 bases, with 7 bases between the two germline ends. CDR1 is MNHEY and CDR2 is SMNVEV in the germline V gene (reference sequence). CDR3 length: 13 amino acids. Here the CDR3 DNA reads TGTGCCAGCAGTTCCTCTAACACAGATACGCAGTATTTT. Its protein is CASSSSNTDTQYF.

V usage is TRBV5-1 and J usage is TRBJ1-1; D is ambiguous. Germline lookup yields CDR1 SGHRS and CDR2 YFSETQ. This CDR3 comprises 15 residues. V lost 0 bases to trimming and J lost 0 bases, with 9 bases between them. In nucleotides, the CDR3 is TGCGCCAGCAGCTTGGTAGCGGGAATGAACACTGAAGCTTTCTTT. Translating gives CASSLVAGMNTEAFF. The entire variable domain, with the rest obtained from reference TRBV5-1 and TRBJ1-1, is as follows: KAGVTQTPRYLIKTRGQQVTLSCSPISGHRSVSWYQQTPGQGLQFLFEYFSETQRNKGNFPGRFSGRQFSNSRSEMNVSTLELGDSALYLCASSLVAGMNTEAFFGQGTRLTVV.

This clone has just a few counts. The chain combines TRBV19 with TRBJ1-1, with D maybe TRBD1 (5 bases). The CDR3 totals 14 residues. Germline V gene lookup returns CDR1 LNHDA and CDR2 SQIVND (reference sequence). Trimming shortened V by 7 bases and J by 1 base, and 13 bases separated the two germline ends. CDR3 DNA: TGTGCCAGTACCATGGGCACAGGGAACACTGAAGCTTTCTTT. This codes for CASTMGTGNTEAFF. Looking up the rest from reference TRBV19 and TRBJ1-1 gives the full variable domain: DGGITQSPKYLFRKEGQNVTLSCEQNLNHDAMYWYRQDPGQGLRLIYYSQIVNDFQKGDIAEGYSVSREKKESFPLTVTSAQKNPTAFYLCASTMGTGNTEAFFGQGTRLTVV.

This sequence joins TRBV7-2 and TRBJ2-7, with 10 nucleotides matching TRBD2. V gave up 7 bases and J gave up 2 bases; unmatched junction bases: 8. The germline V gene encodes CDR1 SGHTA and CDR2 FQGNSA. The CDR3 sequence is 15 residues long. The CDR3 here is CASTPGTSATYEQYF. As DNA, the CDR3 is TGTGCCAGCACTCCCGGGACTAGCGCCACCTACGAGCAGTACTTC.

The J gene is TRBJ1-5, the V gene TRBV11-2, with 7 positions matching TRBD1. CDR1 is SGHAT and CDR2 is FQNNGV in the germline V gene. This CDR3 spans 15 amino acids. Trimming at V came to 4 bases and at J to 3 bases, leaving 6 bases not matched to a gene. CDR3: CASSSQGSANQPQHF. CDR3 DNA: TGTGCCAGCAGCTCACAGGGGAGCGCCAATCAGCCCCAGCATTTT.

The chain uses TRBV19 and TRBJ2-6; the D gene is possibly TRBD2 (6 bases). This CDR3 has 15 residues. The V gene lost 8 bases and the J gene lost 2 bases, with 13 bases spanning the gap. Germline V CDR1 and CDR2: LNHDA, SQIVND (reference sequence). The CDR3 here is CASLPPGAGANVLTF. The DNA of the CDR3 is TGTGCCAGTCTCCCTCCGGGGGCTGGGGCCAACGTCCTGACTTTC. Full variable domain (remainder filled in from reference TRBV19 and TRBJ2-6): DGGITQSPKYLFRKEGQNVTLSCEQNLNHDAMYWYRQDPGQGLRLIYYSQIVNDFQKGDIAEGYSVSREKKESFPLTVTSAQKNPTAFYLCASLPPGAGANVLTFGAGSRLTVL.

The genes are TRBV27 and TRBJ1-4, with TRBD1 matching 12 bases. Germline V gene sequence: CDR1 MNHEY, CDR2 SMNVEV (reference sequence). This CDR3 spans 17 amino acids. Germline trimming cut 6 bases from V and 6 bases from J; bases unmatched to any gene: 11. CDR3 coding DNA: TGTGCCAGCAGCTCAGCCGGGACAGGGGGCGGTGATGAAAAACTGTTTTTT. Protein product: CASSSAGTGGGDEKLFF. Using reference TRBV27 and TRBJ1-4 for the parts outside the CDR3, the full variable domain is EAQVTQNPRYLITVTGKKLTVTCSQNMNHEYMSWYRQDPGLGLRQIYYSMNVEVTDKGDVPEGYKVSRKEKRNFPLILESPSPNQTSLYFCASSSAGTGGGDEKLFFGSGTQLSVL.

V gene TRBV4-1 combines with J gene TRBJ2-3, with 8 bases aligning to TRBD1. Germline loops: CDR1 MGHRA, CDR2 YSYEKL. The CDR3 extends over 21 amino acids. The ends lost 1 base at V and 6 bases at J; junction bases unmatched: 24. Here the CDR3 reads CASSQVTLLGQGGFDRDTQYF. Here the CDR3 DNA reads TGCGCCAGCAGCCAAGTAACCTTACTAGGACAGGGTGGATTCGATCGGGATACGCAGTATTTT.

V usage is TRBV27 and J usage is TRBJ2-7, with a tentative D call TRBD1 (6 bases). V was pared by 3 bases and J by 2 bases, with 8 bases between. The CDR3 runs to 13 residues. Germline lookup yields CDR1 MNHEY and CDR2 SMNVEV (reference sequence). CDR3 bases: TGTGCCAGCAGTTTCAAGGGGGCCTACGAGCAGTACTTC. Translation: CASSFKGAYEQYF.

V and J are TRBV19 and TRBJ2-3, with D possibly being TRBD2 (5 bases). V was cut by 4 bases and J by 0 bases, with 20 bases left in between. The V gene's germline CDR1 is LNHDA and CDR2 SQIVND (reference sequence). There are 18 residues in the CDR3. Here the CDR3 reads CASSTSSYGLGSTDTQYF. As DNA, the CDR3 is TGTGCCAGTAGTACTTCCTCTTATGGACTGGGAAGCACAGATACGCAGTATTTT. The full variable domain, with the rest looked up from reference TRBV19 and TRBJ2-3, is DGGITQSPKYLFRKEGQNVTLSCEQNLNHDAMYWYRQDPGQGLRLIYYSQIVNDFQKGDIAEGYSVSREKKESFPLTVTSAQKNPTAFYLCASSTSSYGLGSTDTQYFGPGTRLTVL.

The chain joins TRBV13 to TRBJ2-5; 9 bases align to TRBD2. Germline assignment: CDR1 PRHDT and CDR2 FYEKMQ (reference sequence). CDR3 length equals 16 residues. V shed 5 bases, J shed 2 bases, and the junction held 9 bases outside the gene matches. CDR3 bases: TGTGCCAGCAGCCCTCCTACTAGCGGGTTACAAGAGACCCAGTACTTC. Amino acids: CASSPPTSGLQETQYF.

The chain uses TRBV6-5 and TRBJ2-7, with unresolved D. From germline, CDR1 is MNHEY and CDR2 SVGAGI. The CDR3 spans 15 residues. Trimming removed 4 bases from V and 3 bases from J, with 16 bases in between. The CDR3 DNA is TGTGCCAGCAGTTTAAACTTGGTTGGCGGCTACGAGCAGTACTTC. Its translation is CASSLNLVGGYEQYF.